This T cell receptor beta chain was sequenced during a study of blood T cell repertoires in COVID-19 (dated by TCRdb to 2020 to 2022). Describing the broader study: Samples covering the acute and convalescent phases of COVID-19 were provided by collaborators in the United States, Italy and Spain. The prospective study material was composed of cDNA or gDNA derived from T cells, B-cell-depleted T cells, or PBMCs. Subjects who had been exposed to COVID-19, were actively infected with it, or had recovered from it provided the deeply sampled blood TCRbeta repertoires that made up the dataset. The repertoires were released in a freely available public database intended as a resource for research on the immune response to SARS-CoV-2. Samples came from the ongoing ImmuneRACE study (first 160 participants) plus 1,254 subjects from 6 global collaborators. The sample metadata nearly always contained a de-identified subject ID, COVID-19 status, age in years and sex. Where available, HLA class I and class II types were taken from metadata supplied by the sample provider and were not determined by assay-based typing. Study-wide conclusions, independent of this receptor: The quantity of clinical and demographic metadata differed by source and by participant and was supplied without curation.

Enrolling through a virtual design, the prospective study's participants ranged in age from about 18 to 100 years and lived across roughly 23 United States geographic areas. Cohort assignment in the prospective study relied on participant-reported clinical history from a screening survey and a study questionnaire. For ImmuneRACE Cohort 3, a participant was defined as recovered based on two consecutive negative NP/OP PCR tests, clearance by a healthcare professional, or resolution of symptoms. In the prospective study, whole blood, serum and a nasopharyngeal or oropharyngeal swab were collected from each participant by mobile phlebotomists. Prospective study participants could optionally give additional blood draws and questionnaires over a roughly 2-month period. Blood samples from the prospective study were shipped frozen or at room temperature prior to DNA extraction. The immunoSEQ Assay, a bias-controlled multiplex PCR, was used to amplify TCRbeta CDR3 regions from genomic DNA. The original methods were these. Within the assay, amplification of reference gene primers was used to estimate how many nucleated cells each sample contained. Sequence reads were collapsed and filtered to measure the absolute abundance of every unique TCRbeta CDR3 rearrangement. For each sample, productive Simpson clonality was calculated as the square root of Simpson's diversity index over productive rearrangements. TCRdb re-hosts the immuneACCESS table, in-frame sequences only. Its copies lack some clones; in the studies checked, an unresolved V gene accounts for under half of them, and the cause for the rest is not known. From that table come the V and J calls and clone size; the DNA was used to work out D and trimming. In this sample the table shows around 360,000 clones, roughly 87% of which occur a single time. Roughly 3% of the sample rests with the top ten.

As for this clone: The specificity of this receptor is unknown. No much larger clone exists at a distance of one base, and base qualities are not known.

The germline V gene provides CDR1 MDHEN and CDR2 SYDVKM. Measured from the cysteine to the phenylalanine, the CDR3 is 15 residues long. Only the CDR3 part of the read is kept: 45 bases, read in frame from the first base. The trim is 9 bases for V and 5 bases for J, with a gap of 20 bases between the germline ends. The clonotype was recovered from a woman in her 30s who had recovered from COVID-19. Sequences were obtained from PBMCs or T cells enriched from blood (not recorded which). This chain joins TRBV28 to TRBJ1-5, and TRBD1 may be the D gene, going by 6 matching bases. The sequenced DNA: TGTGCCAGTGCCATAGGGGGAGCGTGGGATCAGCCCCAGCATTTT. Its protein reads: CASAIGGAWDQPQHF.